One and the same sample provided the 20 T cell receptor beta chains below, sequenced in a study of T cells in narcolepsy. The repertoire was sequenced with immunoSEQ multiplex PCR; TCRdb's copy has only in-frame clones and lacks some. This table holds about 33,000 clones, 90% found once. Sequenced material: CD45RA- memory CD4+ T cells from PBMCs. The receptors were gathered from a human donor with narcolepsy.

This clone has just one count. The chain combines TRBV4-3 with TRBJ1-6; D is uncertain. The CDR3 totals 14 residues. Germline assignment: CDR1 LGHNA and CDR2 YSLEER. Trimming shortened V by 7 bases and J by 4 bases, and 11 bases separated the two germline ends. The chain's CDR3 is CASNGPEYNSPLHF. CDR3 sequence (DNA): TGCGCCAGCAACGGACCGGAATATAATTCACCCCTCCACTTT.

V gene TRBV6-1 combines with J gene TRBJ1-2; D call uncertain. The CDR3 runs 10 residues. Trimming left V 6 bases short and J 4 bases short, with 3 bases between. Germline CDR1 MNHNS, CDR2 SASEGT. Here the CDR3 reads CASSLYGYTF. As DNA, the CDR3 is TGTGCCAGCAGCCTCTATGGCTACACCTTC.

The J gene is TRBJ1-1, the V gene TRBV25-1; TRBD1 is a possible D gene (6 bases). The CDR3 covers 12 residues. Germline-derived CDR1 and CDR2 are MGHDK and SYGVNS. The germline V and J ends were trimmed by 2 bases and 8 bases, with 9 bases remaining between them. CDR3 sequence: CASSEKGVEAFF. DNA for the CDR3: TGTGCCAGCAGTGAAAAGGGGGTAGAAGCTTTCTTT.

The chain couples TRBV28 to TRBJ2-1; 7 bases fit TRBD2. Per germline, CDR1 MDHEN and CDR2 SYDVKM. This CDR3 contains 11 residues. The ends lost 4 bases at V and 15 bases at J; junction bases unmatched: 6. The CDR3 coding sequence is TGTGCCAGCAGTTCCACGACTAGCCCGTTCTTC. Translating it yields CASSSTTSPFF.

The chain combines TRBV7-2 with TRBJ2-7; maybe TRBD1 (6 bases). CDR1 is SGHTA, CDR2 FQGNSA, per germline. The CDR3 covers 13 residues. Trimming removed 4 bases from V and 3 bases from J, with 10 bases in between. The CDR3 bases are TGTGCCAGCAGCTCGGACAGTCTCTACGAGCAGTACTTC. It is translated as CASSSDSLYEQYF.

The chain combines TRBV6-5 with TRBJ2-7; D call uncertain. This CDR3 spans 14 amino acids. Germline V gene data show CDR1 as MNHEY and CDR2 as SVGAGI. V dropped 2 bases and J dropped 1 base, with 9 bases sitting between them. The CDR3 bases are TGTGCCAGCAGTTACCTTAACCCTTCCTACGAGCAGTACTTC. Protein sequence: CASSYLNPSYEQYF.

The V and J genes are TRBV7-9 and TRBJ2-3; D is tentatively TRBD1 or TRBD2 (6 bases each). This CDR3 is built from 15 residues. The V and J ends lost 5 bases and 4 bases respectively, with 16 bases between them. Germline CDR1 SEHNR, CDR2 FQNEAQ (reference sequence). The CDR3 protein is CASSRGGSASDTQYF. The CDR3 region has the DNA TGTGCCAGCAGCCGAGGGGGGAGCGCATCAGATACGCAGTATTTT. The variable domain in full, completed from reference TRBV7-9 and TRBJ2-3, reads DTGVSQNPRHKITKRGQNVTFRCDPISEHNRLYWYRQTLGQGPEFLTYFQNEAQLEKSRLLSDRFSAERPKGSFSTLEIQRTEQGDSAMYLCASSRGGSASDTQYFGPGTRLTVL.

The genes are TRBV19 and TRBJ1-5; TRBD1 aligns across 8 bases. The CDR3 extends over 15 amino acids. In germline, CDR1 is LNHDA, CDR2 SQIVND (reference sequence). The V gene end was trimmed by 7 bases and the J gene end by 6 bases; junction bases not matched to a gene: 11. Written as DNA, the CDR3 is TGTGCCAGTACCCTAGGGGTAACAGGGGGTCAGCCCCAGCATTTT. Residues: CASTLGVTGGQPQHF.

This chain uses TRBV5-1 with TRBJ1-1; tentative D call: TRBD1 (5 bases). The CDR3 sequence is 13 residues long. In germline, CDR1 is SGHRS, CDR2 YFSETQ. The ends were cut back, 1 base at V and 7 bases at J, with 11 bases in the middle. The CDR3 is CASSLMTDREAFF. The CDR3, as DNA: TGCGCCAGCAGCTTGATGACAGACCGTGAAGCTTTCTTT.

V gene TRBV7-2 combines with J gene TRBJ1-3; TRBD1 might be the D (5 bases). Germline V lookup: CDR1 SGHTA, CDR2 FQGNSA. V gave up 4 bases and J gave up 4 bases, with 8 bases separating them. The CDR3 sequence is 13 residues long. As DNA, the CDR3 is TGTGCCAGCAGCTCACGACAGGGAAACACCATATATTTT. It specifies CASSSRQGNTIYF.

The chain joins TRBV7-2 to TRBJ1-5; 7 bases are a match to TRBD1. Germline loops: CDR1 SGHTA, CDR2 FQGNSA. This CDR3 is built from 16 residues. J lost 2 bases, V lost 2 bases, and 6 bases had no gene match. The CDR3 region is CASSLSLGTGNQPQHF. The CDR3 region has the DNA TGTGCCAGCAGCTTAAGTCTCGGGACAGGCAATCAGCCCCAGCATTTT. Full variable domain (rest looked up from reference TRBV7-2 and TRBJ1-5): GAGVSQSPSNKVTEKGKDVELRCDPISGHTALYWYRQSLGQGLEFLIYFQGNSAPDKSGLPSDRFSAERTGGSVSTLTIQRTQQEDSAVYLCASSLSLGTGNQPQHFGDGTRLSIL.

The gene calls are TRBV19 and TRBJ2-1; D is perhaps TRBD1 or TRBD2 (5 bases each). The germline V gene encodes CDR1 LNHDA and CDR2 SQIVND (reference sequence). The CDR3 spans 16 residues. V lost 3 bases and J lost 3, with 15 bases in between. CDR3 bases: TGTGCCAGTAGTATGCCCCCAGGGACGGGCTACAATGAGCAGTTCTTC. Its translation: CASSMPPGTGYNEQFF. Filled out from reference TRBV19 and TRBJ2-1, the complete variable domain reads DGGITQSPKYLFRKEGQNVTLSCEQNLNHDAMYWYRQDPGQGLRLIYYSQIVNDFQKGDIAEGYSVSREKKESFPLTVTSAQKNPTAFYLCASSMPPGTGYNEQFFGPGTRLTVL.

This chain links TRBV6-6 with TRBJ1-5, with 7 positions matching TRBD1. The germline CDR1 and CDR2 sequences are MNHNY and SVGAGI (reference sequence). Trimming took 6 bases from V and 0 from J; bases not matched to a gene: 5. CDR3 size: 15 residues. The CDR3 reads CASRPDRISNQPQHF. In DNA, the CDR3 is TGTGCCAGCAGACCGGACAGGATTAGCAATCAGCCCCAGCATTTT.

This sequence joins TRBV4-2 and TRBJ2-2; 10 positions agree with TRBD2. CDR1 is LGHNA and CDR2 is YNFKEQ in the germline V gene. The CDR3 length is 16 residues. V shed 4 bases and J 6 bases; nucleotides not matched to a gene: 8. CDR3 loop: CASSRGLAEVSGELFF. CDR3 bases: TGTGCCAGCAGCCGAGGACTAGCGGAAGTGTCCGGGGAGCTGTTTTTT.

This CDR3 is CASSQDATASTGANVLTF. The CDR3 DNA reads as TGTGCCAGCAGCCAAGATGCTACCGCCTCGACTGGGGCCAACGTCCTGACTTTC. The chain couples TRBV4-2 to TRBJ2-6; D not resolved. Trimming pared 0 bases from V and 2 bases from J, leaving 14 bases between. Per germline, CDR1 LGHNA and CDR2 YNFKEQ. The CDR3 contains 18 residues.

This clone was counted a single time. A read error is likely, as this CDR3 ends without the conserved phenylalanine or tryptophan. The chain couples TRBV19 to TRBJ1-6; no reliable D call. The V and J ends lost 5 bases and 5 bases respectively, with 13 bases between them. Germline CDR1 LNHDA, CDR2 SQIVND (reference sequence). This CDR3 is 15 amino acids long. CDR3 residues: CASSSGLANNSPLHL. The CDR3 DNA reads TGTGCCAGTAGTTCCGGGCTAGCCAATAATTCACCCCTCCACCTT.

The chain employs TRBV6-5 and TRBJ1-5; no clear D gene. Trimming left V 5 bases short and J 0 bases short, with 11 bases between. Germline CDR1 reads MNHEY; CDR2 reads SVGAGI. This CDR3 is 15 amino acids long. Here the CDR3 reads CASSMGSGSNQPQHF. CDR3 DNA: TGTGCCAGCAGTATGGGCTCTGGTAGCAATCAGCCCCAGCATTTT.

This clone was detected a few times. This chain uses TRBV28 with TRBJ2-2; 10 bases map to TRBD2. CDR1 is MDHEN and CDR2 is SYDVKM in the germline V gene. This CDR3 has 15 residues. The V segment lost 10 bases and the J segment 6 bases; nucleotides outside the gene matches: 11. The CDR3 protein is CATLRGLALSGELFF. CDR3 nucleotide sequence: TGTGCCACCCTAAGGGGACTAGCGTTGTCCGGGGAGCTGTTTTTT.

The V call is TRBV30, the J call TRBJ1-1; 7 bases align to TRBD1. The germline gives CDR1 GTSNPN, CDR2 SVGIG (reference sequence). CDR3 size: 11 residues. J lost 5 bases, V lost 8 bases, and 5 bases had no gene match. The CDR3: CARQGVTEAFF. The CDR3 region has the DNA TGTGCCAGACAGGGAGTGACTGAAGCTTTCTTT.

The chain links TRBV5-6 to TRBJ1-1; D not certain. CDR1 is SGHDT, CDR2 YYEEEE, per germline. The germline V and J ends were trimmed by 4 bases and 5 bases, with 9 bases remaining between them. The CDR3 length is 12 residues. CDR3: CASSRTRTEAFF. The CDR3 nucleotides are TGTGCCAGCAGCCGCACGAGGACTGAAGCTTTCTTT.